One and the same sample provided the 11 T cell receptor beta chains below, sequenced in a study of human T cells and chemical hapten exposure. TCRdb reanalysed the RACE reads using MiXCR and keeps one entry per CDR3 protein. Counted here are about 120,000 distinct CDR3 sequences, about an eighth occurring once; the ten biggest clones make up 0.92%. Noted time point: patch test 1, 2 weeks after DPC sensitization. Treatment: therapeutic diphenylcyclopropenone sensitization with weekly scalp DPC. The input for sequencing was whole blood, taken in connection with sensitization to the hapten diphenylcyclopropenone (DPC). These receptors all stem from a man aged 18 to 30 with alopecia areata. Some clones in this sample may be carry-over from other donors' samples.

This clonotype was found many times. The chain recombines TRBV5-5 with TRBJ2-3, with 7 bases identical to TRBD2. V lost 2 bases to trimming and J lost 5 bases; unmatched junction nucleotides: 11. In germline, CDR1 is SGHKS, CDR2 YYEKEE (reference sequence). The CDR3 has 16 amino acids. Written as DNA, the CDR3 is TGTGCCAGCAGCTTCCCCCATGGGCGGGGGATAGATACGCAGTATTTT. This gives the protein CASSFPHGRGIDTQYF. The whole variable domain, filled in from reference TRBV5-5 and TRBJ2-3, reads DAGVTQSPTHLIKTRGQQVTLRCSPISGHKSVSWYQQVLGQGPQFIFQYYEKEERGRGNFPDRFSARQFPNYSSELNVNALLLGDSALYLCASSFPHGRGIDTQYFGPGTRLTVL.

This clonotype was seen a few times. This rearrangement joins TRBV12-3 or TRBV12-4 to TRBJ1-5; no clear D gene. The CDR3 extends over 13 amino acids. V gave up 1 base and J gave up 6 bases, with 7 bases separating them. The CDR3 protein is CASSLGRGQPQHF. The CDR3, as DNA: TGTGCCAGCAGTTTAGGGCGGGGTCAGCCCCAGCATTTT.

This rearrangement joins TRBV7-2 to TRBJ1-6, with no clear D. Looked up from germline, CDR1 is SGHTA and CDR2 is FQGNSA. Trimming removed 1 base at V and 7 bases at J, with 11 bases between. CDR3 length equals 15 residues. The chain's CDR3 is CASSLDPGLNSPLHF. CDR3 in DNA: TGTGCCAGCAGCTTAGATCCGGGATTGAATTCACCCCTCCACTTT.

This clonotype was detected ten times or more. The genes are TRBV6-2 or TRBV6-3 and TRBJ1-5, with D possibly being TRBD1 (5 bases). Germline-derived CDR1 and CDR2 are MNHEY and SVGEGT. The CDR3 has 15 amino acids. With 6 bases removed from V and 7 bases from J, the gap between germline ends came to 19 bases. The CDR3 nucleotides read TGTGCCAGCAGAAACGGGGGAAAGTTTGGACAGCCCCAGCATTTT. As protein: CASRNGGKFGQPQHF.

This clonotype was observed many times. This chain connects TRBV20-1 to TRBJ2-3, with 11 bases aligning to TRBD2. Germline CDR1 reads DFQATT; CDR2 reads SNEGSKA (reference sequence). The CDR3 is 19 amino acids. The V and J ends lost 3 bases and 3 bases, in that order; junction bases with no gene match: 17. The CDR3 reads CSASLGLLAGGVSTDTQYF. CDR3 DNA: TGCAGTGCTAGTTTAGGTTTGCTAGCGGGGGGAGTTTCAACAGATACGCAGTATTTT.

This rearrangement joins TRBV10-2 to TRBJ1-3; D unclear. The V gene lost 3 bases and the J gene lost 4 bases, with 7 bases spanning the gap. CDR3 length: 13 residues. Germline V CDR1 and CDR2: WSHSY, SAAADI. CDR3: CASSDPRGNTIYF. As DNA, the CDR3 is TGCGCCAGCAGTGACCCCCGGGGAAACACCATATATTTT.

The chain couples TRBV2 to TRBJ2-3; 12 positions agree with TRBD2. The CDR3 loop spans 16 amino acids. CDR1 and CDR2 from the germline V gene are SNHLY and FYNNEI. V shed 6 bases and J 2 bases; nucleotides not matched to a gene: 6. CDR3 amino acids: CASRRLAGVSTDTQYF. The DNA for the CDR3 is TGTGCCAGCAGACGACTAGCGGGGGTCTCCACAGATACGCAGTATTTT.

This clonotype came up a few times. V is TRBV4-3 and J is TRBJ1-2; D not resolved. Germline CDR1 is LGHNA and CDR2 is YSLEER. The V end lost 1 base, the J end lost 4 bases, and 13 bases lay between the germline ends. CDR3 length: 15 amino acids. The CDR3 coding sequence is TGCGCCAGCAGCCAAGTTCAGGACGGGGTCTATGGCTACACCTTC. It codes for CASSQVQDGVYGYTF.

J is TRBJ2-5 and V is TRBV6-5; TRBD2 agrees at 8 bases. With 3 bases clipped from V and 1 base from J, the junction kept 4 bases outside the gene matches. CDR3 size: 15 residues. Germline loops: CDR1 MNHEY, CDR2 SVGAGI. CDR3 sequence reads: CASSYAGGTQETQYF. For the CDR3, the DNA is TGTGCCAGCAGTTATGCGGGGGGCACCCAAGAGACCCAGTACTTC.

The genes are TRBV12-3 or TRBV12-4 and TRBJ2-7, with TRBD2 identical over 7 bases. V gave up 5 bases and J gave up 5 bases; unmatched junction bases: 0. CDR3 length: 11 amino acids. CDR3 sequence reads: CASSGGDEQYF. In DNA form, the CDR3 reads TGTGCCAGCAGTGGGGGGGACGAGCAGTACTTC.

This clonotype has only one observation. One base away lies a much larger clone, so this may be a sequencing read error. V gene TRBV6-5 combines with J gene TRBJ1-2; perhaps TRBD1 as D (5 bases). The CDR3 covers 17 residues. Germline CDR1 and CDR2: MNHEY and SVGAGI. The CDR3 DNA is TGTGGCAGCAGACTCGGGACGGAGTATCAAACTAACTATGGCTACACCTTC. Protein product: CGSRLGTEYQTNYGYTF.